A selection of T cell receptor beta chains follows, all from one sample in a study of blood T cell repertoires in COVID-19. The assay was immunoSEQ multiplex PCR, and TCRdb's table has in-frame clones only and misses some. This repertoire shows some 140,000 clones, roughly four fifths found once; its top ten account for roughly 2.3%. What was sequenced was PBMCs or T cells enriched from blood (not recorded which). The receptor set was obtained from a man between 35 and 55 years old with acute COVID-19. Each CDR3 is given with its conserved first and last residue. The order of the fields is CDR3 DNA, CDR3 protein, J gene, D gene, V gene, clone size. D genes are given only for firm matches. Clone sizes are given selectively: once, few, many, or a class where the clone is expanded.

DNA: TGCGCCAGCAGCGAGGGACTAGCGGCCTCCTACGAGCAGTACTTC
CDR3: CASSEGLAASYEQYF
J: TRBJ2-7
D: TRBD2
V: TRBV5-1
size: NA

DNA: TGTGCCAGCAGTGAAGTCCCGACAGCCAGCACTGAAGCTTTCTTT
CDR3: CASSEVPTASTEAFF
J: TRBJ1-1
D: NA
V: TRBV6-1
size: NA

DNA: TGTGCCAGCAGCTTACTGCTAGCGGGGGGCTATGAGCAGTTCTTC
CDR3: CASSLLLAGGYEQFF
J: TRBJ2-1
D: TRBD2
V: TRBV7-2
size: NA

DNA: TGTGCCACCAGTGATGGGGTCAGGGGGTACGAGACCCAGTACTTC
CDR3: CATSDGVRGYETQYF
J: TRBJ2-5
D: TRBD1
V: TRBV24-1
size: NA

DNA: TGTGCCAGCAGCCCCCTCCGGAGCTCCTACAATGAGCAGTTCTTC
CDR3: CASSPLRSSYNEQFF
J: TRBJ2-1
D: NA
V: TRBV7-3
size: few

DNA: TGTGCCAGCAGCCTGAACAGGGACTCACCCCTCCACTTT
CDR3: CASSLNRDSPLHF
J: TRBJ1-6
D: NA
V: TRBV3-1/TRBV3-2
size: NA

DNA: TGTGCCAGCAGCCAAGGGGGACAGGGGAACACTGAAGCTTTCTTT
CDR3: CASSQGGQGNTEAFF
J: TRBJ1-1
D: TRBD1
V: TRBV4-2
size: NA

DNA: TGTGCCTGGAGTCTAACAGGGGTTGGGAACACTGAAGCTTTCTTT
CDR3: CAWSLTGVGNTEAFF
J: TRBJ1-1
D: TRBD1
V: TRBV30
size: NA

DNA: TGTGCCAGCAGCTTACGGGGACAGGGAACTGAAGCTTTCTTT
CDR3: CASSLRGQGTEAFF
J: TRBJ1-1
D: TRBD1
V: TRBV7-3
size: NA

DNA: TGTGCCAGCACCCTAGGGAGAAACACTGAAGCTTTCTTT
CDR3: CASTLGRNTEAFF
J: TRBJ1-1
D: NA
V: TRBV28
size: NA

DNA: TGTGCCAGCAGCTTGCGCTTTAGGTTGCGAGGGCGGAACACTGAAGCTTTCTTT
CDR3: CASSLRFRLRGRNTEAFF
J: TRBJ1-1
D: NA
V: TRBV5-4
size: few

DNA: TGCGCCAGCAGCTCTCACCCCCAGCGGGAGATGGGCTACGAGCAGTACTTC
CDR3: CASSSHPQREMGYEQYF
J: TRBJ2-7
D: TRBD2
V: TRBV4-1
size: NA

DNA: TGTGCCAGCAGCCCCCGGGTCACCGGGGAGCTGTTTTTT
CDR3: CASSPRVTGELFF
J: TRBJ2-2
D: NA
V: TRBV14
size: NA

DNA: TGTGCCAGCAGCTTGGGGGCAGGGGGCAGCGGAAACATTCAGTACTTC
CDR3: CASSLGAGGSGNIQYF
J: TRBJ2-4
D: TRBD1
V: TRBV5-6
size: NA

DNA: TGCGCCAGCAGCTTGGATTCGAGCACAGATACGCAGTATTTT
CDR3: CASSLDSSTDTQYF
J: TRBJ2-3
D: NA
V: TRBV5-1
size: NA

DNA: TGTGCCAGCAGGACCGGGACAGGGGGTGGCTACACCTTC
CDR3: CASRTGTGGGYTF
J: TRBJ1-2
D: TRBD1
V: TRBV2
size: NA

DNA: TGTGCCAGTAGTATTCCTCCAGGGGGCATGAACACTGAAGCTTTCTTT
CDR3: CASSIPPGGMNTEAFF
J: TRBJ1-1
D: TRBD1
V: TRBV19
size: NA

DNA: TGTGCCAGCACGATAGCGGGGACCTACAATGAGCAGTTCTTC
CDR3: CASTIAGTYNEQFF
J: TRBJ2-1
D: TRBD2
V: TRBV3-1/TRBV3-2
size: NA

DNA: TGTGCCAGCAGACAACAGGGGAGCACTGAAGCTTTCTTT
CDR3: CASRQQGSTEAFF
J: TRBJ1-1
D: TRBD1
V: TRBV7-9
size: NA

DNA: TGTGCCAGCAGCTTCGTTGTCAGGACTGAAGCTTTCTTT
CDR3: CASSFVVRTEAFF
J: TRBJ1-1
D: NA
V: TRBV7-3
size: few

DNA: TGTGCCAGCTCACCACAGGGAGGGGAGACCCAGTACTTC
CDR3: CASSPQGGETQYF
J: TRBJ2-5
D: TRBD2
V: TRBV18
size: NA

DNA: TGTGCCAGCAGTCCACCGACAGGGGGATATGGCTACACCTTC
CDR3: CASSPPTGGYGYTF
J: TRBJ1-2
D: TRBD1
V: TRBV28
size: NA

DNA: TGCAGCGTTGATGGGTTACTAGCGGAATCCTACGAGCAGTACTTC
CDR3: CSVDGLLAESYEQYF
J: TRBJ2-7
D: TRBD2
V: TRBV29-1
size: NA

DNA: TGTGCCAGTCTCCCTGGGAGCGGGAAAAGCTCCTACAATGAGCAGTTCTTC
CDR3: CASLPGSGKSSYNEQFF
J: TRBJ2-1
D: TRBD2
V: TRBV9
size: NA

DNA: TGCGCCAGCAGCTTGGGAACAGGGATGATATCGGGTGAAGCTTTCTTT
CDR3: CASSLGTGMISGEAFF
J: TRBJ1-1
D: NA
V: TRBV5-1
size: NA

DNA: TGTGCCAGCAGCTTACGACTGAACTCCTACAATGAGCAGTTCTTC
CDR3: CASSLRLNSYNEQFF
J: TRBJ2-1
D: NA
V: TRBV7-2
size: NA

DNA: TGTGCCAGCAGTCGCGGGGACAGGGACCAGCCCCAGCATTTT
CDR3: CASSRGDRDQPQHF
J: TRBJ1-5
D: TRBD1
V: TRBV6-5
size: few

DNA: TGTGCCAGCAAGGCGGGACAGATGAACTACGAGCAGTACTTC
CDR3: CASKAGQMNYEQYF
J: TRBJ2-7
D: NA
V: TRBV6-5
size: NA

DNA: TGTGCCAGCAGTTTAGACCTTACGGGAACCGAGCAGTTCTTC
CDR3: CASSLDLTGTEQFF
J: TRBJ2-1
D: NA
V: TRBV27
size: NA

DNA: TGTGCCAGCAGTCCGTACAGGGACACAGATACGCAGTATTTT
CDR3: CASSPYRDTDTQYF
J: TRBJ2-3
D: NA
V: TRBV6-5
size: once

DNA: TGTGCCAGCAGTCGCCTACAAGAGACCCAGTACTTC
CDR3: CASSRLQETQYF
J: TRBJ2-5
D: NA
V: TRBV3-1/TRBV3-2
size: NA

DNA: TGTGCCAGCACCACGGGACAGACCTACGAGCAGTACTTC
CDR3: CASTTGQTYEQYF
J: TRBJ2-7
D: TRBD1
V: TRBV28
size: NA

DNA: TGTGCCAGCAGCACCGACATGAACACTGAAGCTTTCTTT
CDR3: CASSTDMNTEAFF
J: TRBJ1-1
D: NA
V: TRBV7-2
size: NA

DNA: TGTGCCATCGGGGTAGGGGGCGGTCAGCCCCAGCATTTT
CDR3: CAIGVGGGQPQHF
J: TRBJ1-5
D: TRBD1
V: TRBV10-3
size: NA

DNA: TGTGCCAGCAGTTACGGGGACAGGGGGGATGGCTACACCTTC
CDR3: CASSYGDRGDGYTF
J: TRBJ1-2
D: TRBD1
V: TRBV6-5
size: NA

DNA: TGTGCCAGCAGCCTAGCGGGGGGGCGGGACGAGCAGTACTTC
CDR3: CASSLAGGRDEQYF
J: TRBJ2-7
D: TRBD2
V: TRBV4-2
size: many

DNA: TGTGCCAGCAGCGCCAGGGACAGGGGAGCAACTAATGAAAAACTGTTTTTT
CDR3: CASSARDRGATNEKLFF
J: TRBJ1-4
D: TRBD1
V: TRBV9
size: NA

DNA: TGTGCCAGCAGCTTTGAGACAGAAACCTACGAGCAGTACTTC
CDR3: CASSFETETYEQYF
J: TRBJ2-7
D: NA
V: TRBV7-9
size: NA

DNA: TGTGCCACCAGTGACTCCAGGGCTGGCTACACCTTC
CDR3: CATSDSRAGYTF
J: TRBJ1-2
D: NA
V: TRBV24-1
size: once

DNA: TGCGCCAGCAGTGAGTTCTTGAACACTGAAGCTTTCTTT
CDR3: CASSEFLNTEAFF
J: TRBJ1-1
D: NA
V: TRBV10-1
size: once

DNA: TGTGCCAGCAGCTTAAGTCGGGTATCGGACACTGAAGCTTTCTTT
CDR3: CASSLSRVSDTEAFF
J: TRBJ1-1
D: NA
V: TRBV7-8
size: few

DNA: TGCGCCAGCAGTCAAAGCCTGAACACTGAAGCTTTCTTT
CDR3: CASSQSLNTEAFF
J: TRBJ1-1
D: NA
V: TRBV10-1
size: NA

DNA: TGCAGCGTTGAAACAACAGGGGGGTATGGCTACACCTTC
CDR3: CSVETTGGYGYTF
J: TRBJ1-2
D: TRBD1
V: TRBV29-1
size: NA

DNA: TGTGCCAGCAGTTTATCTGACAGGGTCTCCTACGAGCAGTACTTC
CDR3: CASSLSDRVSYEQYF
J: TRBJ2-7
D: TRBD1
V: TRBV28
size: NA

DNA: TGCAGCGACCTCGACAGGTCTAACTATGGCTACACCTTC
CDR3: CSDLDRSNYGYTF
J: TRBJ1-2
D: NA
V: TRBV29-1
size: NA

DNA: TGTGCCAGCAGTTATAGTGCGGCTAGCTCCTACAATGAGCAGTTCTTC
CDR3: CASSYSAASSYNEQFF
J: TRBJ2-1
D: NA
V: TRBV6-5
size: NA

DNA: TGTGCCAGCAGCCAAGATATGGGCCCCTCTGGAAACACCATATATTTT
CDR3: CASSQDMGPSGNTIYF
J: TRBJ1-3
D: NA
V: TRBV4-2
size: NA

DNA: TGTGCCAGCAGTGAAGGGCAGGGGAACGAGCAGTTCTTC
CDR3: CASSEGQGNEQFF
J: TRBJ2-1
D: NA
V: TRBV2
size: NA

DNA: TGCGCCAGCAGTCAATCAATCGTAGGGGACAGGGAGTCCTACGAGCAGTACTTC
CDR3: CASSQSIVGDRESYEQYF
J: TRBJ2-7
D: TRBD1
V: TRBV23-1
size: once

DNA: TGTGCCAGCAGCGTCCGGACTAGCGGGAGGACAGAGCAGTACTTC
CDR3: CASSVRTSGRTEQYF
J: TRBJ2-7
D: TRBD2
V: TRBV2
size: NA

DNA: TGTGCCAGCAGTTACCTCGCGGCCGCGCTTATCGGGGAGCTGTTTTTT
CDR3: CASSYLAAALIGELFF
J: TRBJ2-2
D: NA
V: TRBV6-5
size: NA

DNA: TGTGCCAGCAGTGAATACGGCAGAGAGTCTAGCGAGCAGTACTTC
CDR3: CASSEYGRESSEQYF
J: TRBJ2-7
D: NA
V: TRBV25-1
size: NA